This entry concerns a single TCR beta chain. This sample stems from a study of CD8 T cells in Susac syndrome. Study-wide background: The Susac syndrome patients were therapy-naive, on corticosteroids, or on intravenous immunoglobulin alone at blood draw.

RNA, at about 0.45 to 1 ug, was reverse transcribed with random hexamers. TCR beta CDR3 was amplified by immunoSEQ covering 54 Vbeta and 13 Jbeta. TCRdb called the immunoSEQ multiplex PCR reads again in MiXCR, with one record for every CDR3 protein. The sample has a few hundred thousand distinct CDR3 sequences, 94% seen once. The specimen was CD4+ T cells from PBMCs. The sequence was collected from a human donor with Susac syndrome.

CDR3 in amino acids: CASTIGGAGYEQYF. In nucleotides, the CDR3 is TGTGCCAGCACTATTGGGGGGGCAGGCTACGAGCAGTACTTC. V and J are TRBV28 and TRBJ2-7; weak D call: TRBD2 (7 bases). Looked up from germline, CDR1 is MDHEN and CDR2 is SYDVKM. The CDR3 consists of 14 residues. The V end was cut by 7 bases, the J end by 3 bases, with 16 bases between.